This entry lists 16 T cell receptor beta chains sequenced from one sample in a study of technical replicates of blood from several donors. Profiling relied on immunoSEQ multiplex PCR, and the TCRdb table lists in-frame clones only, not all of them. The data show 70,000 to 90,000 clones, 85% to 95% seen once. Sequencing was performed on T cells isolated from PBMCs. The receptors here all came from a human donor in good health.

The chain joins TRBV7-3 to TRBJ1-2; D is uncertain. CDR3 length: 12 residues. The germline gives CDR1 SGHTA, CDR2 FQGTGA. The V gene lost 4 bases and the J gene lost 8 bases, with 11 bases spanning the gap. CDR3 sequence (DNA): TGTGCCAGCAGCTACATGGGCCAGGGCTACACCTTC. Translation: CASSYMGQGYTF.

This clone was seen a single time. This chain links TRBV27 with TRBJ2-1; 7 bases are shared with TRBD2. Losses at the gene ends were 6 bases for V and 10 bases for J; bases not matched to a gene: 9. This CDR3 comprises 13 residues. Looked up from germline, CDR1 is MNHEY and CDR2 is SMNVEV (reference sequence). DNA for the CDR3: TGTGCCAGCAGCCGGGACTATTTAAAGGAGCAGTTCTTC. Translated, it gives CASSRDYLKEQFF.

The rearrangement joins TRBV7-9 to TRBJ2-3; TRBD1 agrees at 7 bases. The CDR3 extends over 15 amino acids. J lost 2 bases, V lost 5 bases, and 7 bases had no gene match. CDR1 SEHNR and CDR2 FQNEAQ come from the germline V gene (reference sequence). The CDR3, as DNA: TGTGCCAGCAGCGGCGGACAGGCGCTCACAGATACGCAGTATTTT. It encodes CASSGGQALTDTQYF.

V gene TRBV6-1 combines with J gene TRBJ2-4; D is unclear. Trimming took 1 base from V and 0 from J, leaving 13 bases between them. The CDR3 contains 17 residues. Germline assignment: CDR1 MNHNS and CDR2 SASEGT. CDR3 protein: CASSEGRPPGAKNIQYF. The CDR3 nucleotides are TGTGCCAGCAGTGAAGGGAGACCCCCCGGAGCCAAAAACATTCAGTACTTC.

The chain joins TRBV6-1 to TRBJ2-5, with TRBD2 as a possible D gene (5 bases). The CDR3 contains 13 residues. Germline V gene data show CDR1 as MNHNS and CDR2 as SASEGT. Trimming stripped 3 bases from V and 13 bases from J, with 18 bases between. CDR3 residues: CASSEPTAGPRYF. CDR3 DNA: TGTGCCAGCAGTGAGCCTACCGCGGGCCCCAGGTACTTC.

The rearrangement links TRBV29-1 to TRBJ2-7, with 7 bases that match TRBD1. Germline CDR1 reads SQVTM; CDR2 reads ANQGSEA. The CDR3 extends over 12 amino acids. V trimming: 3 bases; J trimming: 6 bases; junction bases outside the gene matches: 5. This CDR3 reads CSVEGQLGEQYF. In nucleotides, the CDR3 is TGCAGCGTTGAGGGACAGCTGGGCGAGCAGTACTTC.

This clone was observed a single time. CDR3 sequence reads: CAWHGDGYTF. The DNA for the CDR3 is TGTGCCTGGCACGGGGATGGCTACACCTTC. The chain uses TRBV30 and TRBJ1-2, with no clear D. Trimming shortened V by 5 bases and J by 6 bases, and 7 bases separated the two germline ends. Looked up from germline, CDR1 is GTSNPN and CDR2 is SVGIG (reference sequence). CDR3 length: 10 amino acids.

The rearrangement uses TRBV18 and TRBJ1-2, with 10 bases matching TRBD1. The CDR3 sequence is 16 residues long. The germline gives CDR1 KGHSH, CDR2 LQKENI. With 3 bases clipped from V and 5 bases from J, the junction kept 9 bases outside the gene matches. The CDR3: CASSPSTPGQGYGYTF. The CDR3 region has the DNA TGTGCCAGCTCACCCTCGACTCCGGGACAGGGGTATGGCTACACCTTC.

The chain carries TRBV13 and TRBJ2-7, with unresolved D. The germline V and J ends were trimmed by 3 bases and 4 bases, with 10 bases remaining between them. Germline-derived CDR1 and CDR2 are PRHDT and FYEKMQ (reference sequence). This CDR3 region has 13 residues. This chain's CDR3 is CASSFGRLYEQYF. CDR3 nucleotides: TGTGCCAGCAGCTTTGGCAGGTTGTACGAGCAGTACTTC.

The chain has TRBV23-1 and TRBJ2-1; the match to TRBD1 covers 10 bases. TRBV23-1 is flagged as an ORF with uncertain function. J was trimmed by 4 bases and V by 8 bases; bases with no gene match: 20. The CDR3 is 19 amino acids. The CDR3: CASGVATGGARKDYNEQFF. The CDR3 nucleotides are TGCGCCAGCGGAGTAGCGACAGGGGGCGCGAGGAAGGATTACAATGAGCAGTTCTTC.

With respect to this clone: The identical CDR3 is also encoded by other nucleotide sequences in the sample. The chain couples TRBV7-2 to TRBJ1-1, with TRBD1 matching over 10 bases. The V segment lost 5 bases and the J segment 5 bases; nucleotides outside the gene matches: 5. Germline CDR1 is SGHTA and CDR2 is FQGNSA. The CDR3 totals 14 residues. CDR3 DNA sequence: TGTGCCAGCAGCCTACGGACAGGGGGAACTGAAGCTTTCTTT. Residues: CASSLRTGGTEAFF.

The chain links TRBV7-6 to TRBJ2-1; possible D gene TRBD1, 5 bases. Germline V gene sequence: CDR1 SGHVS, CDR2 FNYEAQ. V dropped 0 bases and J dropped 2 bases, with 8 bases sitting between them. CDR3 length: 15 amino acids. CDR3: CASSLAGQTYNEQFF. CDR3 in DNA: TGTGCCAGCAGCTTAGCGGGGCAGACCTACAATGAGCAGTTCTTC.

Here the CDR3 reads CASSAGGDTQYF. For the CDR3, the DNA is TGTGCCAGCAGCGCAGGGGGAGATACGCAGTATTTT. The chain joins TRBV7-9 to TRBJ2-3, with 7 positions matching TRBD1. Per germline, CDR1 SEHNR and CDR2 FQNEAQ (reference sequence). The CDR3 is made up of 12 amino acids. Trimming at V came to 5 bases and at J to 5 bases, leaving 1 base not matched to a gene.

The chain carries TRBV6-5 and TRBJ1-1; D ambiguous. The CDR3 is 13 amino acids. Deletions cut 5 bases from V and 7 bases from J, with 14 bases between. Germline V gene lookup returns CDR1 MNHEY and CDR2 SVGAGI. Here the CDR3 reads CASSPGVEDEAFF. CDR3 DNA sequence: TGTGCCAGCAGTCCCGGGGTAGAGGATGAAGCTTTCTTT.

The rearrangement uses TRBV18 and TRBJ2-7; TRBD1 might be the D (5 bases). Germline CDR1 KGHSH, CDR2 LQKENI. This CDR3 contains 17 residues. The germline V and J ends were trimmed by 4 bases and 5 bases, with 24 bases remaining between them. CDR3 sequence (DNA): TGTGCCAGCTCACTATCCCTAACAGGACCGTGGGTTGACGAGCAGTACTTC. Amino acid sequence: CASSLSLTGPWVDEQYF.

The rearrangement uses TRBV27 and TRBJ2-1; D remains unclear. The CDR3 has 12 residues. The germline gives CDR1 MNHEY, CDR2 SMNVEV (reference sequence). V lost 4 bases to trimming and J lost 2 bases, with 3 bases between them. The chain's CDR3 is CASSSTYNEQFF. Written as DNA, the CDR3 is TGTGCCAGCAGTTCCACCTACAATGAGCAGTTCTTC.